Each of the 14 T cell receptor beta chains below was sequenced from the same sample in a study of shared clonotypes between healthy human individuals. Sequenced by immunoSEQ multiplex PCR; TCRdb stores in-frame clones only, minus some. Of some 1 million clones in the sample, around 75% were seen once. Sequencing input: memory CD4+ T cells sorted from blood. The sample's subset: CD45RA-negative fraction. The receptors shown here come from a man between 18 and 35 years old in good health.

The chain combines TRBV5-1 with TRBJ2-2; TRBD2 matches 7 bases. V lost 3 bases and J lost 2; bases outside the gene matches: 7. CDR3 length: 16 amino acids. Germline CDR1 SGHRS, CDR2 YFSETQ. The CDR3 region has the DNA TGCGCCAGCAGCTGGCGGGCTAGCGGCAACACCGGGGAGCTGTTTTTT. It is translated as CASSWRASGNTGELFF. Full variable domain (outside the CDR3, taken from reference TRBV5-1 and TRBJ2-2): KAGVTQTPRYLIKTRGQQVTLSCSPISGHRSVSWYQQTPGQGLQFLFEYFSETQRNKGNFPGRFSGRQFSNSRSEMNVSTLELGDSALYLCASSWRASGNTGELFFGEGSRLTVL.

This chain connects TRBV19 to TRBJ2-5; a weak D match, TRBD2 (6 bases). Germline V gene data show CDR1 as LNHDA and CDR2 as SQIVND (reference sequence). The CDR3 totals 13 residues. V shed 8 bases and J shed 5 bases, with 15 bases lying between them. The CDR3 sequence: CASAAGLRETQYF. DNA of the CDR3: TGTGCCAGTGCCGCGGGACTTCGGGAGACCCAGTACTTC. The variable domain in full, completed from reference TRBV19 and TRBJ2-5, reads DGGITQSPKYLFRKEGQNVTLSCEQNLNHDAMYWYRQDPGQGLRLIYYSQIVNDFQKGDIAEGYSVSREKKESFPLTVTSAQKNPTAFYLCASAAGLRETQYFGPGTRLLVL.

The chain uses TRBV5-1 and TRBJ2-1, with 10 bases matching TRBD1. The CDR3 has 15 residues. The V and J ends lost 2 bases and 7 bases, in that order; junction bases with no gene match: 6. Germline V gene sequence: CDR1 SGHRS, CDR2 YFSETQ. CDR3 bases: TGCGCCAGCAGCTTAGGACCGGGACAGGGGAATGAGCAGTTCTTC. This sequence encodes CASSLGPGQGNEQFF. The full variable domain, rest sourced from reference TRBV5-1 and TRBJ2-1, is KAGVTQTPRYLIKTRGQQVTLSCSPISGHRSVSWYQQTPGQGLQFLFEYFSETQRNKGNFPGRFSGRQFSNSRSEMNVSTLELGDSALYLCASSLGPGQGNEQFFGPGTRLTVL.

The J gene is TRBJ2-5, the V gene TRBV6-1, with D perhaps TRBD1 (5 bases). The CDR3 has 14 residues. Germline CDR1 and CDR2: MNHNS and SASEGT. The V end was cut by 2 bases, the J end by 5 bases, with 12 bases between. The DNA of the CDR3 is TGTGCCAGCAGTGAACAGATGGGGCGGGAGACCCAGTACTTC. Translation: CASSEQMGRETQYF.

The chain couples TRBV4-3 to TRBJ2-2, with 7 bases fitting TRBD1. This CDR3 is 15 amino acids long. The trim removed 4 bases at V and 3 bases at J, leaving 5 bases unmatched. CDR1 is LGHNA, CDR2 YSLEER, per germline. The DNA of the CDR3 is TGCGCCAGCAGCCGCAATACAGGGGACACCGGGGAGCTGTTTTTT. Its protein is CASSRNTGDTGELFF.

This clone was seen only once. The chain is built from TRBV30 and TRBJ2-5; the D is unclear. The germline V gene has CDR1 GTSNPN and CDR2 SVGIG (reference sequence). V lost 2 bases and J 6 bases, leaving 13 bases between the germline ends. The CDR3 extends over 13 amino acids. CDR3 sequence: CAWSPSTQQTQYF. For the CDR3, the DNA is TGTGCCTGGAGTCCGTCGACTCAGCAGACCCAGTACTTC.

The chain links TRBV29-1 to TRBJ2-3; the D gene could be TRBD1 or TRBD2 (5 bases each). The V end lost 7 bases, the J end lost 4 bases, and 18 bases lay between the germline ends. Germline V gene lookup returns CDR1 SQVTM and CDR2 ANQGSEA. The CDR3 is 14 amino acids. The DNA of the CDR3 is TGCAGCGCAAACTTGGGCCAGGGAGCAGATACGCAGTATTTT. Its translation: CSANLGQGADTQYF.

J is TRBJ2-7 and V is TRBV18, with D possibly being TRBD2 (5 bases). The V gene lost 2 bases and the J gene lost 4 bases, with 15 bases spanning the gap. The CDR3 has 15 residues. Germline V gene sequence: CDR1 KGHSH, CDR2 LQKENI. The chain's CDR3 is CASSPGIGSRYEQYF. The CDR3 DNA is TGTGCCAGCTCACCAGGGATTGGGAGTCGGTACGAGCAGTACTTC.

This chain connects TRBV2 to TRBJ2-3; TRBD2 matches 7 bases. Losses at the gene ends were 7 bases for V and 0 bases for J; bases not matched to a gene: 7. The CDR3 length is 15 residues. Germline CDR1 SNHLY, CDR2 FYNNEI. In DNA, the CDR3 is TGTGCCAGCAAGAAAAGCGGGATTAGCACAGATACGCAGTATTTT. It is translated as CASKKSGISTDTQYF.

This clone was observed once. V and J are TRBV7-2 and TRBJ1-1, with 7 nucleotides matching TRBD1. CDR3 length: 15 residues. V lost 5 bases to trimming and J lost 0 bases; unmatched junction nucleotides: 6. Germline loops: CDR1 SGHTA, CDR2 FQGNSA. CDR3 DNA sequence: TGTGCCAGCAGCACCCGACAGGGAATGAACACTGAAGCTTTCTTT. This sequence encodes CASSTRQGMNTEAFF.

The chain uses TRBV4-1 and TRBJ2-7, with TRBD2 matching 10 bases. The germline CDR1 and CDR2 sequences are MGHRA and YSYEKL. The CDR3 sequence is 18 residues long. Trimming cost V 1 base and J 1 base; bases outside gene matches: 10. The CDR3 here is CASSQGSSGGTLSYEQYF. The DNA of the CDR3 is TGCGCCAGCAGCCAAGGATCTAGCGGGGGAACGTTGTCCTACGAGCAGTACTTC.

This chain joins TRBV4-1 and TRBJ1-5; no reliable D call. CDR3 size: 14 residues. Germline CDR1 and CDR2: MGHRA and YSYEKL. V dropped 0 bases and J dropped 7 bases, with 10 bases sitting between them. This chain's CDR3 is CASSQDIGNQPQHF. The CDR3 nucleotides read TGCGCCAGCAGCCAAGATATAGGGAACCAGCCCCAGCATTTT.

V and J are TRBV2 and TRBJ1-6, with 7 bases identical to TRBD1. This CDR3 comprises 15 residues. V trimming: 4 bases; J trimming: 4 bases; junction bases outside the gene matches: 4. CDR1 is SNHLY and CDR2 is FYNNEI in the germline V gene. As DNA, the CDR3 is TGTGCCAGCAGTGGGGGGGGACAGTATAATTCACCCCTCCACTTT. Its translation: CASSGGGQYNSPLHF.

J is TRBJ1-2 and V is TRBV5-1, with D possibly TRBD1 on 5 matching bases. The CDR3 extends over 15 amino acids. The V and J ends lost 0 bases and 4 bases respectively, with 13 bases between them. CDR1 is SGHRS and CDR2 is YFSETQ in the germline V gene. The CDR3, as DNA: TGCGCCAGCAGCTTGGATGCAGGGTCAATCTATGGCTACACCTTC. Amino acids: CASSLDAGSIYGYTF. Using reference TRBV5-1 and TRBJ1-2 for the parts outside the CDR3, the full variable domain is KAGVTQTPRYLIKTRGQQVTLSCSPISGHRSVSWYQQTPGQGLQFLFEYFSETQRNKGNFPGRFSGRQFSNSRSEMNVSTLELGDSALYLCASSLDAGSIYGYTFGSGTRLTVV.